The clone carrying this T cell receptor (beta chain) has more than one count but fewer than ten. What it binds is unknown. The CDR3 is 13 amino acids. V gave up 5 bases and J gave up 8 bases; unmatched junction bases: 6. Germline V gene sequence: CDR1 SGHVS, CDR2 FNYEAQ. Construction of TCR beta libraries relied on iRepertoire HTBI primers and on Arm-PCR targeting CDR3 regions. TCRdb independently ran MiXCR on the multiplex PCR reads; one entry per CDR3 protein. The sample shows approximately 380,000 distinct CDR3 sequences, less than 25% of them seen only once. The data are from a study of regulatory T cells in long-lasting Graves disease. The time point denotes: persistent/refractory GD, antithyroid drugs over 5 years with positive TRAb. There was RNA extracted from PBMCs, and the TCR library was made from it. Study-level points and caveats: Newly diagnosed disease favored TRBV20-1 and TRBJ2-1 over persistent disease. Relative to newly diagnosed Graves' patients, persistent ones had lower TCR diversity.

The sample consisted of peripheral blood mononuclear cells (PBMCs), taken when the disease was refractory, from a patient treated with antithyroid drugs. The chain couples TRBV7-6 to TRBJ1-3; 7 bases map to TRBD1. This receptor was obtained from a female donor with Graves disease. The CDR3: CASSTGAEDTIYF. In DNA form, the CDR3 reads TGTGCCAGCAGCACAGGGGCGGAGGACACCATATATTTT.